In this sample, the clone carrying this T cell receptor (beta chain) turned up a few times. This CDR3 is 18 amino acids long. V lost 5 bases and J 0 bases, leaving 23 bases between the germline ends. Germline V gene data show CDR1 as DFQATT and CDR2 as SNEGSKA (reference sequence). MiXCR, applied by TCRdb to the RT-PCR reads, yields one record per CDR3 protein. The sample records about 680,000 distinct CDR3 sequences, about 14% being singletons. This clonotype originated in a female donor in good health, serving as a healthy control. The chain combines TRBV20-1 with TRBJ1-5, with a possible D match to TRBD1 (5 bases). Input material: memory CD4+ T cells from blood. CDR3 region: CSAYGGAIMAFSNQPQHF. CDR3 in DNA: TGCAGTGCTTACGGGGGTGCAATTATGGCGTTTAGCAATCAGCCCCAGCATTTT.